The rows below give T cell receptor beta chains drawn from one sample of a study of CD4 T cell repertoires in COVID-19. The repertoire was sequenced with immunoSEQ multiplex PCR; TCRdb's copy has only in-frame clones and lacks some. The sample includes about 75,000 clones, roughly 80% of them seen just once. Material: CD4+ T cells from peripheral blood, obtained after recovery from COVID-19. Every receptor here comes from a human donor who had COVID-19. Both conserved end residues are part of each CDR3.

V: TRBV6-5; J: TRBJ1-6; CDR3: CASSSGGGTYNSPLHF
V: TRBV6-4; J: TRBJ2-1; CDR3: CASSALALGGEQFF
V: TRBV12-5; J: TRBJ1-1; CDR3: CASGLGGYNTEAFF
V: TRBV7-2; J: TRBJ2-3; CDR3: CASSLVGALSDTQYF
V: TRBV20-1; J: TRBJ2-7; CDR3: CSPGQASEQYF
V: TRBV7-9; J: TRBJ2-3; CDR3: CASSFRRPPTDTQYF
V: TRBV15; J: TRBJ1-2; CDR3: CATSTDRGLLDGYTF
V: TRBV21-1; J: TRBJ2-3; CDR3: CASSLRTRITDTQYF
V: TRBV3-1/TRBV3-2; J: TRBJ1-2; CDR3: CASSQVEAYGYTF
V: TRBV10-3; J: TRBJ2-2; CDR3: CAISDPQGGAGELFF
V: TRBV28; J: TRBJ2-7; CDR3: CASRTGFGEQYF
V: TRBV7-8; J: TRBJ1-4; CDR3: CASSLTALATNEKLFF
V: TRBV27; J: TRBJ1-2; CDR3: CASSKSGMRGGDYGYTF
V: TRBV19; J: TRBJ1-2; CDR3: CASHDRVYGYTF
V: TRBV3-1/TRBV3-2; J: TRBJ2-3; CDR3: CASSPKLLAGGVSDTQYF
V: TRBV19; J: TRBJ1-2; CDR3: CATTSMENYGYTF
V: TRBV5-1; J: TRBJ1-2; CDR3: CASSLSPPGTHFNYGYTF
V: TRBV6-2/TRBV6-3; J: TRBJ2-1; CDR3: CASSSQRGAYNEQFF
V: TRBV9; J: TRBJ2-2; CDR3: CASSGVGELFF
V: TRBV5-1; J: TRBJ1-4; CDR3: CASNSGRATNEKLFF
V: TRBV5-4; J: TRBJ2-1; CDR3: CASSLDSHSYNEQFF
V: TRBV10-3; J: TRBJ2-7; CDR3: CATRLAGVGYEQYF
V: TRBV7-7; J: TRBJ2-5; CDR3: CASSLGQRQTQYF
V: TRBV2; J: TRBJ2-5; CDR3: CASRGTGLQETQYF
V: TRBV28; J: TRBJ2-3; CDR3: CASNRVAVGSGRYTQYF
V: TRBV6-6; J: TRBJ1-2; CDR3: CASHFGGYGYTF
V: TRBV11-3; J: TRBJ2-3; CDR3: CASSRGYRTDTQYF
V: TRBV7-9; J: TRBJ1-2; CDR3: CASSLSLGPRGEGYTF
V: TRBV7-9; J: TRBJ1-5; CDR3: CASSPGQATNQPQHF
V: TRBV19; J: TRBJ2-4; CDR3: CASRDTDLLAKNIQYF
V: TRBV18; J: TRBJ2-3; CDR3: CASSSRTDTQYF
V: TRBV2; J: TRBJ2-2; CDR3: CASSALGLAGGFTGELFF
V: TRBV19; J: TRBJ2-5; CDR3: CASRGPKQETQYF
V: TRBV5-6; J: TRBJ1-2; CDR3: CASSLGGGYGYTF
V: TRBV24-1; J: TRBJ1-4; CDR3: CATSDHLRSPRRVRREKLFF
V: TRBV5-5; J: TRBJ2-5; CDR3: CASSPGQVQETQYF
V: TRBV3-1/TRBV3-2; J: TRBJ2-7; CDR3: CASRGGSYEQYF
V: TRBV6-2/TRBV6-3; J: TRBJ2-1; CDR3: CASSPPPGGPRYNEQFF
V: TRBV5-4; J: TRBJ1-4; CDR3: CASSLKGAGEKLFF
V: TRBV7-7; J: TRBJ2-5; CDR3: CASSFLTAETQYF
V: TRBV18; J: TRBJ2-3; CDR3: CASSPRAGGPSTDTQYF
V: TRBV18; J: TRBJ2-3; CDR3: CASSLAGGPTDTQYF
V: TRBV11-2; J: TRBJ2-1; CDR3: CASSSSGRAHNEQFF
V: TRBV20-1; J: TRBJ2-5; CDR3: CSASADSETQYF
V: TRBV19; J: TRBJ2-1; CDR3: CASSGSGGINNEQFF
V: TRBV2; J: TRBJ1-1; CDR3: CASSSEPRTEAFF
V: TRBV5-1; J: TRBJ1-4; CDR3: CASSQGTGNEKLFF
V: TRBV21-1; J: TRBJ1-5; CDR3: CASSSILLGNQPQHF
V: TRBV4-2; J: TRBJ2-7; CDR3: CASSQDLYGTYEQYF
V: TRBV19; J: TRBJ2-1; CDR3: CASSIVGSGSEQFF
V: TRBV28; J: TRBJ1-3; CDR3: CASSEQVALSGNTIYF
V: TRBV27; J: TRBJ2-7; CDR3: CASSLSPSGSSYEQYF
V: TRBV11-3; J: TRBJ2-3; CDR3: CASSLQGGTDTQYF
V: TRBV5-1; J: TRBJ1-3; CDR3: CASSFSAGDGGSGNTIYF
V: TRBV5-6; J: TRBJ2-7; CDR3: CASSLAGQEYEQYF
V: TRBV6-5; J: TRBJ2-7; CDR3: CASGSGQGFDEQYF
V: TRBV2; J: TRBJ1-4; CDR3: CASKKEGQSNEKLFF
V: TRBV30; J: TRBJ1-5; CDR3: CAWRQGASNQPQHF
V: TRBV11-2; J: TRBJ1-2; CDR3: CASSAQRNYGYTF